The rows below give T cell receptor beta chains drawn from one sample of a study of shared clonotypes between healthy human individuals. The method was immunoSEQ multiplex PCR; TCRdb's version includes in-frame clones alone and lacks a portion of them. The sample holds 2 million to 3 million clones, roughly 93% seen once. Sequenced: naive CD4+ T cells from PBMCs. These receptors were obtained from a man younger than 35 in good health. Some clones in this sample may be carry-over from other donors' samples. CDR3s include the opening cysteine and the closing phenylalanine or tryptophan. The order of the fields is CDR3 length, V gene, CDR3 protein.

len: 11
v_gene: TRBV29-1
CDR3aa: CSVKGFDELFF

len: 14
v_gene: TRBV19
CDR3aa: CASSIRQESYEQYF

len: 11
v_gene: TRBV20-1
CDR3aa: CSASGGFEQFF

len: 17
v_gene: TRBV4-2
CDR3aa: CASSQTLAGGPGYEQYF

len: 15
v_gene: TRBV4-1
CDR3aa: CASSQGRAIPYEQYF

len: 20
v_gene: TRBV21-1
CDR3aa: CASSKVTNFRDRRPKETQYF

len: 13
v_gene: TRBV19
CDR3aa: CASSNSGGSGYTF

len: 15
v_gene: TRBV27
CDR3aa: CASIFQRGASYEQYF

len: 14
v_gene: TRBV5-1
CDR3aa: CASSLAGQGNTIYF

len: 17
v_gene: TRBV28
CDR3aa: CASRYPRDRLLTGELFF

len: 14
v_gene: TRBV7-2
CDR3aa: CASTSTGSSYEQYF

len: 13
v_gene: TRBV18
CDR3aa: CASSPELNYGYTF

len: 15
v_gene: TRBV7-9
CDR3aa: CASSLVGTNTGELFF

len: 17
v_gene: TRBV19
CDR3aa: CASSLRQGFLGNTEAFF

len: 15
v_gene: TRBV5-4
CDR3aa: CASSSTSGYQDEQFF

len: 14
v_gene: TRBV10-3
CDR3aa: CAISGTRVSYEQYF

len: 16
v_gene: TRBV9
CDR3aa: CASSVALGRGAGELFF

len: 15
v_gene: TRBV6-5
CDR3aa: CASSSRDRGGHEQYF

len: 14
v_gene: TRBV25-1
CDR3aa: CASSEPGAGNTIYF

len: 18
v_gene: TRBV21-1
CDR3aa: CASSKVKSGTGQQPGYTF

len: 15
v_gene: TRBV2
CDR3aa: CASSRQGASTDTQYF

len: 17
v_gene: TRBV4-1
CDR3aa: CASSQGLPPSSYNEQFF

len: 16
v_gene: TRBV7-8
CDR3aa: CASSQGRWGPFYEQYF

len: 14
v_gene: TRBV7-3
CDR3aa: CASSLTGTGDEQYF

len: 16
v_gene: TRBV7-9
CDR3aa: CASSYGTGATYNEQFF